A single T cell receptor beta chain is shown here with its context. Its specificity is unknown. The V end lost 4 bases, the J end lost 2 bases, and 22 bases lay between the germline ends. The CDR3 loop spans 18 amino acids. CDR1 SGHTA and CDR2 FQGNSA come from the germline V gene. TCRdb keeps only in-frame clones here, not all; method: immunoSEQ multiplex PCR. The table shows fewer than 150,000 clones, with around 89% occurring only once. This record comes from a study of T cell responses to AZD1222 COVID-19 vaccine. Broader study findings: Of the AZD1222 recipients, only six or seven were seropositive at baseline. Most donors were white British, females outnumbered males, and clonal diversity was possibly underestimated.

V gene TRBV7-2 combines with J gene TRBJ2-3, with D possibly being TRBD2 (7 bases). Material: peripheral blood, obtained 28 days after the second AZD1222 dose. This receptor was taken from an adult who received the AZD1222 COVID-19 vaccine. The CDR3 here is CASSSTSLGGGLTDTQYF. The CDR3 coding sequence is TGTGCCAGCAGCTCCACCAGCTTGGGCGGGGGCCTCACAGATACGCAGTATTTT.